This is a list of T cell receptor beta chains from one sample in a study of OX40 agonist ivuxolimab in advanced cancers. This table comes from immunoSEQ multiplex PCR, and its TCRdb copy is limited to in-frame clones, with some not included. Here the sample spans about 80,000 clones, about 92% being singletons. The sample consisted of CD4+ or CD8+ T cells sorted from blood, taken in a trial of the OX40 agonist ivuxolimab. These receptors originate from an adult with an advanced solid tumor such as melanoma, head and neck, liver or kidney cancer. The CDR3 runs from the conserved cysteine through the conserved F or W.

V gene,J gene,CDR3 protein
TRBV4-2,TRBJ2-7,CASSQDGRQGSYEQYF
TRBV7-9,TRBJ2-3,CAADLEGLRTDTQYF
TRBV9,TRBJ2-3,CASRGLTDTQYF
TRBV7-9,TRBJ1-1,CASSFPDTEAFF
TRBV5-4,TRBJ1-1,CASSLDRGGMNTEAFF
TRBV7-9,TRBJ1-5,CASSLDSRNQPQHF
TRBV27,TRBJ2-4,CASSRSGIEYF
TRBV7-9,TRBJ2-1,CASSAPSGAYNEQFF
TRBV7-8,TRBJ2-3,CASRKRDVGGGGDTQYF
TRBV5-4,TRBJ2-5,CASSLGGGRETQYF
TRBV4-1,TRBJ2-3,CASSLGQGTDTQYF
TRBV27,TRBJ2-3,CASSLQVGLAVDTQYF
TRBV6-1,TRBJ1-2,CASSEREGEYYGYTF
TRBV15,TRBJ1-2,CATSPRQGSPNYGYTF
TRBV5-4,TRBJ1-6,CASSLYGVWESPLHF
TRBV13,TRBJ2-7,CASSLVWGTDSYEQYF
TRBV7-9,TRBJ2-2,CASSLVAGTENTGELFF
TRBV9,TRBJ1-5,CASSVEGDPLSNQPQHF
TRBV4-1,TRBJ1-5,CASSQVENSNQPQHF
TRBV19,TRBJ1-4,CASTISQGSNEKLFF
TRBV29-1,TRBJ2-2,CSVGLAGGYTGELFF
TRBV27,TRBJ2-4,CASSWLGGENIQYF
TRBV4-1,TRBJ2-7,CASSQDKGAPYEQYF
TRBV6-1,TRBJ1-1,CASSDSGLGRTFF
TRBV9,TRBJ2-1,CASSVDGGDYNEQFF
TRBV11-2,TRBJ1-3,CASTLTGAGNTIYF